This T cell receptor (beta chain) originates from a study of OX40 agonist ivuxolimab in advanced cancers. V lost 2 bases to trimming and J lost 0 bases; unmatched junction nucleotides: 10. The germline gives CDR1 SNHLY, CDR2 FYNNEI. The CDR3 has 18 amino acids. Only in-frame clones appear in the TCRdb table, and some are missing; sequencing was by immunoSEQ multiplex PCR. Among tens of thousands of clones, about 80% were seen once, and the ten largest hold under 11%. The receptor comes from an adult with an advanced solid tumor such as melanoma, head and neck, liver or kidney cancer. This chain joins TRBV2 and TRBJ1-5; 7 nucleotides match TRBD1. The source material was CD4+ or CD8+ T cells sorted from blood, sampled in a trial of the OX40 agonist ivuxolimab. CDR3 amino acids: CASSEQGVFSFSNQPQHF. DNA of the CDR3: TGTGCCAGCAGTGAACAGGGGGTCTTCTCTTTTAGCAATCAGCCCCAGCATTTT.